This TCR beta chain was recovered during a study of cytomegalovirus exposure and HLA in healthy donors. The CDR3 has 16 amino acids. The germline V gene encodes CDR1 SGHDT and CDR2 YYEEEE. The ends lost 4 bases at V and 2 bases at J; junction bases unmatched: 8. The PCR contained 60 Vbeta and 13 Jbeta primers. Method: immunoSEQ multiplex PCR; TCRdb's copy keeps in-frame clones and lacks some. Of 150,000 to 200,000 clones in the sample, about four fifths are singletons; the top ten hold approximately 5.4%. Sequenced material: PBMCs. The chain couples TRBV5-6 to TRBJ2-5; 10 nucleotides align to TRBD1. The source of this sequence is a woman aged 25 to 39 in good health and CMV-seropositive. In DNA, the CDR3 is TGTGCCAGCAGCCGTAGGGACAGGGGCAGGCAAGAGACCCAGTACTTC. The encoded protein is CASSRRDRGRQETQYF.